Sequencing of this TCR beta chain was carried out in a study of cytomegalovirus exposure and HLA in healthy donors. This CDR3 spans 13 amino acids. The germline V gene has CDR1 SEHNR and CDR2 FQNEAQ (reference sequence). V was cut by 2 bases and J by 4 bases, with 7 bases left in between. The PCR was carried out with 60 Vbeta primers and 13 Jbeta primers. The assay was immunoSEQ multiplex PCR, and TCRdb's table has in-frame clones only and misses some. This table holds around 160,000 clones, roughly 77% found once. The receptor was isolated from a man in his forties or fifties in good health and CMV-seropositive. The rearrangement joins TRBV7-9 to TRBJ2-3, with unresolved D. The material sequenced was PBMCs. CDR3 nucleotide sequence: TGTGCCAGCAGCTTATTTAGCCCAGATACGCAGTATTTT. Translation: CASSLFSPDTQYF.